These T cell receptor beta chains were read from a single sample in a study of control samples from healthy donors and cancer patients. TCRdb's copy holds only in-frame clones and misses some; the assay was immunoSEQ multiplex PCR. The sample consists of 150,000 to 200,000 clones, about 91% of them appearing once. Sequenced sample: blood. These receptor sequences come from a woman in her 30s in good health. CDR3s leave out the opening cysteine and the closing phenylalanine or tryptophan. The D gene is left open where the match is weak.

D gene	V gene	J gene	CDR3 protein
TRBD2	TRBV24-1	TRBJ2-1	ATSETLAGGYNEQF
TRBD2	TRBV5-4	TRBJ2-3	ASSPGTSGGVGTDTQY
.	TRBV4-1	TRBJ1-3	ASSRGQSGNTIY
TRBD2	TRBV4-1	TRBJ2-3	ASSQVLREHGTDTQY
TRBD1	TRBV12-3/TRBV12-4	TRBJ2-1	ASWNRDSYEQF
.	TRBV30	TRBJ1-3	AWRGGRPGNTIY
.	TRBV5-1	TRBJ2-7	ASSLGLTYEQY
.	TRBV4-1	TRBJ1-5	ASSQRAIIYQPQH
.	TRBV19	TRBJ1-5	ASGSADWGDQPQH
.	TRBV3-1/TRBV3-2	TRBJ1-5	ASSQGSAINQPQH
.	TRBV15	TRBJ2-1	ATSRAGSFWGNEQF
.	TRBV15	TRBJ2-3	ATSRDPPTDTQY
TRBD2	TRBV5-6	TRBJ2-1	ASSLIGRGRGEQF
.	TRBV30	TRBJ2-2	AWSVRAQANTGELF
.	TRBV28	TRBJ1-1	AGGSGSGDTEAF
.	TRBV7-8	TRBJ2-1	ASSTRGGIDEQF
TRBD2	TRBV5-6	TRBJ2-4	ASSRGLAWDIQY
.	TRBV14	TRBJ1-4	ASSHTGGNEKLF
.	TRBV4-1	TRBJ2-5	ASSTIDRYQETQY
TRBD1	TRBV6-5	TRBJ2-5	ASLDRLEETQY
TRBD2	TRBV7-2	TRBJ2-4	ASSFRLAGGGSIQY
TRBD2	TRBV9	TRBJ2-1	ASSVGGLDEQF
.	TRBV5-1	TRBJ2-7	ASSPKVVSEQY
TRBD1	TRBV19	TRBJ1-2	ASSLQGANYGYT
TRBD1	TRBV3-1/TRBV3-2	TRBJ1-3	ASSPRTGSTGNTIY
.	TRBV30	TRBJ2-2	AWSLLGRGELF
.	TRBV7-2	TRBJ1-1	ASSLGRGSTEAF
.	TRBV6-5	TRBJ1-1	ASSPELGRAEAF
.	TRBV6-1	TRBJ1-2	ASSEVGAAGGYT
.	TRBV5-4	TRBJ1-6	ASSSKGGGTYNSPLH
TRBD2	TRBV24-1	TRBJ2-3	ATSEASSGTGTDTQY
.	TRBV20-1	TRBJ2-3	SAKLDTQY
TRBD2	TRBV14	TRBJ2-3	ASSDSGGATDTQY
.	TRBV4-1	TRBJ2-7	ASSQEINRQSHEQY
.	TRBV2	TRBJ2-7	ASREPYEQY
TRBD2	TRBV29-1	TRBJ2-1	SVYREGINNEQF
.	TRBV11-3	TRBJ2-3	ASSYGARGDTQY
TRBD1	TRBV7-9	TRBJ2-2	ASSPRGLTGELF
.	TRBV7-9	TRBJ1-6	ASSLQDSPLH
.	TRBV4-1	TRBJ2-2	ASSPGQTGELF
.	TRBV5-4	TRBJ1-1	ASSLISGGATEAF
TRBD1	TRBV6-5	TRBJ1-5	ASRDSQDQPQH
.	TRBV9	TRBJ1-2	ASSPRITNYGYT
.	TRBV19	TRBJ1-6	ASSIRSSYNSPLH
TRBD2	TRBV19	TRBJ2-1	ASSILAGDYNEQF
.	TRBV7-9	TRBJ2-7	ASSLGQGGRNEQY
TRBD2	TRBV19	TRBJ2-3	ATGLAEDTQY
.	TRBV24-1	TRBJ1-1	ATSGRAGTEAF
.	TRBV6-5	TRBJ1-5	ASSYRQGNQPQH
TRBD1	TRBV27	TRBJ2-1	ASSASDRVSGEQF
.	TRBV29-1	TRBJ1-1	SVVYRGINTEAF
.	TRBV7-9	TRBJ2-1	ASSLFAAEQF
TRBD2	TRBV5-1	TRBJ2-5	ASSLLASGGRETQY
.	TRBV5-1	TRBJ2-3	ASSPGGLTNLNTQY
TRBD1	TRBV10-3	TRBJ1-1	AISRQGSTEAF
.	TRBV12-3/TRBV12-4	TRBJ2-2	ASSLGRAGELF